The present T cell receptor beta chain was sequenced within a study of blood T cell repertoires in COVID-19. Turning to the study itself: Samples came from the United States, Italy and Spain, spanning acute and convalescent COVID-19. T cells, B-cell-depleted T cells, or PBMCs supplied cDNA or gDNA.

The CDR3 covers 13 residues. CDR1 is SSHAT, CDR2 FNYEAQ, per germline (reference sequence). As for this clone: At one end, the junction sequence differs from germline, possibly due to a read error.

As handled by the study authors: Estimated nucleated cell counts came from reference gene primer amplification. Profiling relied on immunoSEQ multiplex PCR, and the TCRdb table lists in-frame clones only, not all of them. The V and J calls and the clone size are those of that table, but D and trimming were determined from the DNA. The sample carries roughly 250,000 clones, 65% to 85% recorded once. Sequencing input: peripheral blood. The genes are TRBV7-7 and TRBJ2-7, with 7 positions matching TRBD1. This TCR was recovered from a man between 40 and 49 years old with active or convalescent COVID-19. CDR3 sequence (DNA): TGTGCTAGCAGCCTGGGACAGAACTACGAGCAGTACTTC. Translated: CASSLGQNYEQYF.